This is a list of T cell receptor beta chains from one sample in a study of T-cell memory formation after mild COVID-19. One entry per CDR3 protein, called by TCRdb with MiXCR from the 5' RACE reads. The repertoire holds 350,000 to 550,000 distinct CDR3 sequences, over 15% seen once, with 20% to 25% in the top ten. The sequencing input was PBMCs or a T cell subset sorted from them (not recorded which). These receptors all come from a man aged 18 to 35 who had mild COVID-19 (a few samples of this study predate the infection). Cell type and time point are not known. CDR3s include the opening cysteine and the closing phenylalanine or tryptophan. The D gene is left open where the match is weak. For some rows the clone size is stated as once, few or many, or as a class when expanded; others skip it.

cdr3_nt cdr3_aa j_call clone_size d_call v_call
TGTGCCAGCAGCCCCGGTGGGGGTGCTAATGAAAAACTGTTTTTT CASSPGGGANEKLFF TRBJ1-4 - - TRBV12-3/TRBV12-4
TGTGCCAGCTCACCAATTGGGGTGGACATTCAGTACTTC CASSPIGVDIQYF TRBJ2-4 few - TRBV18
TGTGCCAGCAGCCCAAACCGGGACCACTATGGCTACACCTTC CASSPNRDHYGYTF TRBJ1-2 - - TRBV11-2
TGTGCCAGCAGCCTCCCGGGGGGCCGGGAGCTGTTTTTT CASSLPGGRELFF TRBJ2-2 many - TRBV4-2
TGTGCCAGCACCATCGGGAGGGCAACTAATGAAAAACTGTTTTTT CASTIGRATNEKLFF TRBJ1-4 - - TRBV5-5
TGCGCCAGCAGCGATCTAGCGGGGCGCACAGATACGCAGTATTTT CASSDLAGRTDTQYF TRBJ2-3 - TRBD2 TRBV5-1
TGCAGTGCTCGGTTGAATGAGCAGTTCTTC CSARLNEQFF TRBJ2-1 - - TRBV20-1
TGTGCCAGCAGCGAAGGACGGGCCGATTACGAGCAGTACTTC CASSEGRADYEQYF TRBJ2-7 - - TRBV9
TGTGCCAGCAGTTACACCCGACACCCTTATAGCAATCAGCCCCAGCATTTT CASSYTRHPYSNQPQHF TRBJ1-5 - - TRBV6-2/TRBV6-3
TGTGCCAGCAGCGGTCGGGACCGCGGGGGATGGAACATTCAGTACTTC CASSGRDRGGWNIQYF TRBJ2-4 many TRBD2 TRBV3-1
TGTGCCAGCAGCTTGGGCCAGGCGTCTGGGAATACGCAGTATTTT CASSLGQASGNTQYF TRBJ2-3 few - TRBV7-6
TGCGCCAGCAGCGACGGCCTCGGACTAAACATTCAGTACTTC CASSDGLGLNIQYF TRBJ2-4 - - TRBV5-1
TGCGCCAGCAGCCCCACCGGAACAGTGCGAGAGACCCAGTACTTC CASSPTGTVRETQYF TRBJ2-5 few - TRBV4-3
TGCAGTGCTAGAGTCTTGACTAGCCAGACCCAGTACTTC CSARVLTSQTQYF TRBJ2-5 - TRBD2 TRBV20-1
TGCGCCAGCACAAAAACACCCGGACAAAAATATGGCTACACCTTC CASTKTPGQKYGYTF TRBJ1-2 - - TRBV4-1
TGTGCCAGCAGCCCGGGCTGGCAGTCGAACACCGGGGAGCTGTTTTTT CASSPGWQSNTGELFF TRBJ2-2 - - TRBV5-4
TGTGCCAGCAGTTCTCTTACAGGGAGAGAGACCCAGTACTTC CASSSLTGRETQYF TRBJ2-5 - - TRBV7-2
TGTGCCAGCAGCTTAGCGGCGTACACAGATACGCAGTATTTT CASSLAAYTDTQYF TRBJ2-3 few - TRBV11-2
TGTGCCAGCAGTTTGACAGACGGGGATGGCTACACCTTC CASSLTDGDGYTF TRBJ1-2 - - TRBV12-3/TRBV12-4
TGTGCCAGCAGTTTGTCCGCCAGCTCCTACGAGCAGTACTTC CASSLSASSYEQYF TRBJ2-7 few - TRBV12-3/TRBV12-4
TGTGCCAGCAGCCCTCGGGGGTGGGGGCCATGGGAGCAGTACTTC CASSPRGWGPWEQYF TRBJ2-7 - - TRBV6-5
TGTGCCATCAGTGCTACAGGGGGCGCGAACACCGGGGAGCTGTTTTTT CAISATGGANTGELFF TRBJ2-2 - TRBD1 TRBV10-3
TGTGCCACCAGTGATTTGGACGGACCCTCCTACAATGAGCAGTTCTTC CATSDLDGPSYNEQFF TRBJ2-1 once - TRBV24-1
TGCAGTGCTACCTACAGGACAGGGAGGAACACAGATACGCAGTATTTT CSATYRTGRNTDTQYF TRBJ2-3 few TRBD1 TRBV20-1
TGTGCCAGCAGCGTAGGGCCCCAGGGGGATTATGGCTACACCTTC CASSVGPQGDYGYTF TRBJ1-2 once TRBD1 TRBV9
TGTGCCACCAGCACTACCCCTTCCGGGGAGCTGTTTTTT CATSTTPSGELFF TRBJ2-2 few - TRBV24-1
TGCGCCAGCAGCTTTGACAGGGCCGGTCGGGGCTACACCTTC CASSFDRAGRGYTF TRBJ1-2 - TRBD1 TRBV5-1
TGTGCCAGCAGCTTAGGCAGCACCACAGAGCACACTGAAGCTTTCTTT CASSLGSTTEHTEAFF TRBJ1-1 few - TRBV7-9
TGCGCCAGCAGCCCCCCAGTCGGTCAGACCCTCTATGGCTACACCTTC CASSPPVGQTLYGYTF TRBJ1-2 - - TRBV5-1
TGTGCCAGCAGTGAAAGGGGAACCTCGGTCTACGAGCAGTACTTC CASSERGTSVYEQYF TRBJ2-7 - - TRBV2
TGTGCCAGCAGCTCGGGTCTAGCGGGGGGGCAGCCAGATACGCAGTATTTT CASSSGLAGGQPDTQYF TRBJ2-3 few TRBD2 TRBV7-8
TGTGCCAGCTCACCAGTCGGGGTGGGCAATGAGCAGTTCTTC CASSPVGVGNEQFF TRBJ2-1 few - TRBV18
TGTGCCAGCCCGTGGGGGGCCTCTGGGGCCAACGTCCTGACTTTC CASPWGASGANVLTF TRBJ2-6 many - TRBV7-9
TGTGCCAGCAGGAGGAGCGGGGGTGAGCAGTTCTTC CASRRSGGEQFF TRBJ2-1 - TRBD2 TRBV6-4
TGTGCCAGCAGCTTAAGTGGCCTAGATACGCAGTATTTT CASSLSGLDTQYF TRBJ2-3 - - TRBV11-1
TGTGCCAGCAGTTTGCTAGCGGGGGGGCCGCCTGGGGCCAACGTCATGACTTTC CASSLLAGGPPGANVMTF TRBJ2-6 - TRBD2 TRBV28
TGTGCCAGCAGACTAGCGGGGCTCACAGATACGCAGTATTTT CASRLAGLTDTQYF TRBJ2-3 - TRBD2 TRBV28
TGTGCCAGCAGCTATACGTGGGGGACTGAAGCTTTCTTT CASSYTWGTEAFF TRBJ1-1 few - TRBV7-3
TGTGCCAGCAGCCATGGGGGGTACACTGAAGCTTTCTTT CASSHGGYTEAFF TRBJ1-1 few - TRBV27
TGCAGTGCTAGTTTACGGGGGGCCCAGCATTTT CSASLRGAQHF TRBJ1-5 - - TRBV20-1
TGCGCCAGCAGCCAAGGCAGGGGGCTAAACACTGAAGCTTTCTTT CASSQGRGLNTEAFF TRBJ1-1 - TRBD1 TRBV4-3
TGTGCCAGCAGCTCCCCTGGTCACCTCTCTGGGGCCAACGTCCTGACTTTC CASSSPGHLSGANVLTF TRBJ2-6 - - TRBV7-3
TGTGCCAGCAGCCCGCCGGTTGGCACTGAAGCTTTCTTT CASSPPVGTEAFF TRBJ1-1 - - TRBV5-5